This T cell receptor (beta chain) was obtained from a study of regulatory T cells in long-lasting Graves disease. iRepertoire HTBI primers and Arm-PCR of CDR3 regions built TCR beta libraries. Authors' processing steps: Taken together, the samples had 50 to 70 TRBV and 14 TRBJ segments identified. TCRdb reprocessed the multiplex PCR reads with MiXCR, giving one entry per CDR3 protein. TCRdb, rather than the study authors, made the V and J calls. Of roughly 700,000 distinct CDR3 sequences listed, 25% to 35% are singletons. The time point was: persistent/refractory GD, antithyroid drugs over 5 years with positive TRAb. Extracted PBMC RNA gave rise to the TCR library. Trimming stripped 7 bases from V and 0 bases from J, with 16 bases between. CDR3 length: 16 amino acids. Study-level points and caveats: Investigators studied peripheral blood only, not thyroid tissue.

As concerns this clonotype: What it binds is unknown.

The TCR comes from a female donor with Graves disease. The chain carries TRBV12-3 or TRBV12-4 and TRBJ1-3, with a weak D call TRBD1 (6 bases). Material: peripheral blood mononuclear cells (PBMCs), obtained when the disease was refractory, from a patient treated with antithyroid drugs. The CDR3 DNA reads TGTGCCAGCAAAAGGGTAGGGGGGGACTCTGGAAACACCATATATTTT. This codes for CASKRVGGDSGNTIYF.